These 29 T cell receptor beta chains were all obtained from the same sample, sequenced in a study of blood T cell repertoires in COVID-19. TCRdb's copy holds only in-frame clones and misses some; the assay was immunoSEQ multiplex PCR. The sample yields some 300,000 clones, 85% to 90% seen once. Sequencing used peripheral blood. The receptors shown here come from a woman in her 30s with COVID-19, enrolled during active disease.

This sequence joins TRBV14 and TRBJ2-1; TRBD2 aligns across 7 bases. The V and J ends lost 0 bases and 5 bases, in that order; junction bases with no gene match: 22. From germline, CDR1 is SGHDN and CDR2 FVKESK. This CDR3 has 21 amino acids. CDR3 DNA: TGTGCCAGCAGCCAAGATAGGTCTTATCGGGAGCGGGGCTTACCGGACAATGAGCAGTTCTTC. Its translation is CASSQDRSYRERGLPDNEQFF. Based on the CDR3 plus reference TRBV14 and TRBJ2-1, the full variable domain is EAGVTQFPSHSVIEKGQTVTLRCDPISGHDNLYWYRRVMGKEIKFLLHFVKESKQDESGMPNNRFLAERTGGTYSTLKVQPAELEDSGVYFCASSQDRSYRERGLPDNEQFFGPGTRLTVL.

The chain is built from TRBV21-1 and TRBJ1-4; the table's D call, TRBD1, has no DNA check behind it. TRBV21-1 is recorded as a pseudogene. The CDR3 is 15 amino acids. The CDR3 DNA follows: TGTGCCAGCAGCGGACGGGACAGGCTCGGTGAAAAACTGTTTTTT. This gives the protein CASSGRDRLGEKLFF.

The V gene is TRBV7-9, the J gene TRBJ2-3; 7 bases are a match to TRBD2. The germline gives CDR1 SEHNR, CDR2 FQNEAQ (reference sequence). This CDR3 contains 16 residues. The V gene end was trimmed by 6 bases and the J gene end by 2 bases; junction bases not matched to a gene: 11. The CDR3 bases are TGTGCCAGCAGAAGCTGGGAGGGCCAATTCACAGATACGCAGTATTTT. Translated: CASRSWEGQFTDTQYF.

The V gene is TRBV18, the J gene TRBJ1-1; 8 bases agree with TRBD1. Unmatched junction bases numbered 4, after V lost 3 bases and J lost 4 bases. CDR1 KGHSH and CDR2 LQKENI come from the germline V gene. This CDR3 region has 14 residues. CDR3 region: CASSPAGTGTEAFF. The CDR3 DNA reads as TGTGCCAGCTCACCTGCCGGGACAGGCACTGAAGCTTTCTTT.

Only one count was recorded for this clone. The V gene is TRBV9, the J gene TRBJ1-2; D is unresolved. CDR3 size: 15 residues. The V end lost 3 bases, the J end lost 1 base, and 13 bases lay between the germline ends. CDR1 SGDLS and CDR2 YYNGEE come from the germline V gene. The CDR3 region is CASSGRDLINYGYTF. CDR3 in DNA: TGTGCCAGCAGCGGGAGGGATTTAATTAACTATGGCTACACCTTC.

V gene TRBV5-1 combines with J gene TRBJ2-5; D gene uncertain. From germline, CDR1 is SGHRS and CDR2 YFSETQ. The CDR3 is 11 residues long. V dropped 3 bases and J dropped 7 bases, with 7 bases sitting between them. In DNA form, the CDR3 reads TGCGCCAGCAGCTACTCCGGGACCCAGTACTTC. It is translated as CASSYSGTQYF.

V gene TRBV5-1 combines with J gene TRBJ1-2, with 7 bases identical to TRBD1. After removal of 4 bases from V and 5 bases from J, the junction contained 11 bases not matched to a gene. The length of the CDR3 is 15 residues. Germline loops: CDR1 SGHRS, CDR2 YFSETQ. The DNA for the CDR3 is TGCGCCAGCAGCCCCTGGGACAGTAACTCTTATGGCTACACCTTC. Translation gives CASSPWDSNSYGYTF.

The genes are TRBV19 and TRBJ1-5; 8 bases match TRBD1. V was pared by 5 bases and J by 5 bases, with 2 bases of the junction left unmatched. CDR3 size: 13 residues. In germline, CDR1 is LNHDA, CDR2 SQIVND (reference sequence). The CDR3 DNA reads as TGTGCCAGTAGTGAGACAGGGGATCAGCCCCAGCATTTT. It codes for CASSETGDQPQHF.

The chain employs TRBV5-1 and TRBJ1-2, with 12 nucleotides matching TRBD1. The CDR3 has 16 amino acids. The junction had 12 bases not matched to a gene; V was cut back by 4 bases and J by 8 bases. Germline V gene sequence: CDR1 SGHRS, CDR2 YFSETQ. The CDR3 loop is CASSPAGGQGAGGYTF. The CDR3 nucleotides read TGCGCCAGCAGCCCCGCTGGGGGACAGGGGGCGGGCGGCTACACCTTC. The full variable domain, with the rest looked up from reference TRBV5-1 and TRBJ1-2, is KAGVTQTPRYLIKTRGQQVTLSCSPISGHRSVSWYQQTPGQGLQFLFEYFSETQRNKGNFPGRFSGRQFSNSRSEMNVSTLELGDSALYLCASSPAGGQGAGGYTFGSGTRLTVV.

The V call is TRBV7-9, the J call TRBJ1-3; D gene ambiguous. This CDR3 is 15 amino acids long. Deletions cut 10 bases from V and 2 bases from J, with 18 bases between. Looked up from germline, CDR1 is SEHNR and CDR2 is FQNEAQ (reference sequence). The CDR3 sequence is CATTVDPRAGNTIYF. CDR3 nucleotides: TGTGCCACAACGGTTGATCCACGGGCTGGAAACACCATATATTTT.

This chain links TRBV9 with TRBJ2-5; 11 bases line up with TRBD2. The CDR3 totals 17 residues. Germline V gene lookup returns CDR1 SGDLS and CDR2 YYNGEE. V gave up 0 bases and J gave up 2 bases; unmatched junction bases: 6. This chain's CDR3 is CASSVGLAGGPQETQYF. The CDR3 nucleotides are TGTGCCAGCAGCGTAGGTCTAGCGGGGGGACCACAAGAGACCCAGTACTTC.

The rearrangement joins TRBV5-6 to TRBJ2-5, with a tentative D call TRBD2 (6 bases). In germline, CDR1 is SGHDT, CDR2 YYEEEE. There are 16 residues in the CDR3. V shed 6 bases and J shed 5 bases, with 23 bases lying between them. Here the CDR3 reads CASTLKARGRWETQYF. The CDR3 coding sequence is TGTGCCAGCACCCTCAAGGCGCGGGGTAGGTGGGAGACCCAGTACTTC. The full variable domain, with the rest looked up from reference TRBV5-6 and TRBJ2-5, is DAGVTQSPTHLIKTRGQQVTLRCSPKSGHDTVSWYQQALGQGPQFIFQYYEEEERQRGNFPDRFSGHQFPNYSSELNVNALLLGDSALYLCASTLKARGRWETQYFGPGTRLLVL.

This clone has a single count. The chain joins TRBV6-2 or TRBV6-3 to TRBJ2-7, with a tentative D call TRBD2 (6 bases). The CDR3 has 16 amino acids. Germline V gene lookup returns CDR1 MNHEY and CDR2 SVGEGT. V lost 2 bases and J 4 bases, leaving 18 bases between the germline ends. The CDR3 DNA reads TGTGCCAGCAGTTACGGATGGGAGGCTTCTCGGTACGAGCAGTACTTC. Translated: CASSYGWEASRYEQYF.

The gene calls are TRBV27 and TRBJ2-5; TRBD1 is a possible D gene (5 bases). Germline V gene sequence: CDR1 MNHEY, CDR2 SMNVEV (reference sequence). V dropped 2 bases and J dropped 2 bases, with 9 bases sitting between them. This CDR3 region has 14 residues. The CDR3 DNA reads as TGTGCCAGCAGTTTAGGCGACAGACAAGAGACCCAGTACTTC. Its translation: CASSLGDRQETQYF.

The rearrangement links TRBV10-3 to TRBJ2-7; tentative D call: TRBD1 (5 bases). The V and J ends lost 4 bases and 2 bases respectively, with 12 bases between them. CDR3 size: 14 residues. Germline V lookup: CDR1 ENHRY, CDR2 SYGVKD. The CDR3 loop is CAISATGSPYEQYF. As DNA, the CDR3 is TGTGCCATCAGTGCAACAGGCTCTCCCTACGAGCAGTACTTC.

The chain couples TRBV5-4 to TRBJ1-4; D ambiguous. With 4 bases removed from V and 8 bases from J, the gap between germline ends came to 12 bases. Germline V gene lookup returns CDR1 SGHNT and CDR2 YYREEE (reference sequence). This CDR3 has 13 amino acids. CDR3 residues: CASSANGGEKLFF. For the CDR3, the DNA is TGTGCCAGCAGCGCAAATGGAGGGGAAAAACTGTTTTTT.

In its sample, this clone was seen once. This chain links TRBV11-3 with TRBJ1-4; maybe TRBD1 (5 bases). The CDR3 sequence is 14 residues long. CDR1 is SGHNT and CDR2 is YENEEA in the germline V gene. Trimming stripped 4 bases from V and 5 bases from J, with 11 bases between. The CDR3 reads CASSYQTVNEKLFF. The CDR3 DNA reads TGTGCCAGCAGCTACCAGACAGTGAATGAAAAACTGTTTTTT.

The rearrangement uses TRBV28 and TRBJ2-5, with TRBD2 matching 7 bases. V was clipped by 4 bases and J by 1 base; unmatched bases: 3. The germline V gene has CDR1 MDHEN and CDR2 SYDVKM. This CDR3 is 14 amino acids long. This chain's CDR3 is CASSYGTTQETQYF. CDR3 DNA: TGTGCCAGCAGTTACGGGACTACCCAAGAGACCCAGTACTTC.

The rearrangement uses TRBV4-2 and TRBJ2-1; 15 bases map to TRBD2. Germline-derived CDR1 and CDR2 are LGHNA and YNFKEQ. The CDR3 is 14 residues long. V was pared by 8 bases and J by 9 bases, with 5 bases of the junction left unmatched. The CDR3 spells CASVGLAGGVEQFF. The CDR3 nucleotides read TGTGCCAGCGTCGGACTAGCGGGGGGGGTTGAGCAGTTCTTC.

The chain uses TRBV5-4 and TRBJ1-6; D is uncertain. The V and J ends lost 1 base and 13 bases respectively, with 21 bases between them. Germline V gene data show CDR1 as SGHNT and CDR2 as YYREEE (reference sequence). CDR3 length equals 16 residues. The DNA of the CDR3 is TGTGCCAGCAGCTTGTCAGTCTCGATGATAATTCACCCCCTCCACTTT. Amino acids: CASSLSVSMIIHPLHF.

This clone was seen only a few times. The CDR3 sequence: CASSLVDSYEQYF. The DNA for the CDR3 is TGTGCCAGCAGCTTAGTGGACAGCTACGAGCAGTACTTC. This chain connects TRBV7-9 to TRBJ2-7, with D perhaps TRBD1 (6 bases). Between the trimmed V and J ends, which lost 1 base and 3 bases, there was a span of 7 bases. CDR1 and CDR2 (germline): SEHNR, FQNEAQ (reference sequence). This CDR3 is built from 13 residues.

The chain is built from TRBV2 and TRBJ1-5; 8 bases line up with TRBD1. CDR1 SNHLY and CDR2 FYNNEI come from the germline V gene. CDR3 size: 14 residues. The ends lost 11 bases at V and 2 bases at J; junction bases unmatched: 8. The CDR3 DNA is TGTGCCTCTAACCTGGGACAGGGCAATCAGCCCCAGCATTTT. Protein: CASNLGQGNQPQHF. Full variable domain (remainder filled in from reference TRBV2 and TRBJ1-5): EPEVTQTPSHQVTQMGQEVILRCVPISNHLYFYWYRQILGQKVEFLVSFYNNEISEKSEIFDDQFSVERPDGSNFTLKIRSTKLEDSAMYFCASNLGQGNQPQHFGDGTRLSIL.

The chain uses TRBV11-2 and TRBJ2-7; D call uncertain. CDR1 and CDR2 from the germline V gene are SGHAT and FQNNGV. CDR3 size: 14 residues. Trimming took off 3 bases at V and 2 bases at J, with 11 bases between the two ends. The CDR3 here is CASSFSGVTYEQYV. The CDR3 region has the DNA TGTGCCAGCAGCTTCTCTGGAGTCACCTACGAGCAGTACGTC.

The chain is built from TRBV7-9 and TRBJ2-4; no definite D call. This CDR3 is 16 amino acids long. The germline CDR1 and CDR2 sequences are SEHNR and FQNEAQ (reference sequence). The V gene lost 5 bases and the J gene lost 3 bases, with 17 bases spanning the gap. The chain's CDR3 is CASSAAFPIDKNIQYF. CDR3 nucleotides: TGTGCCAGCAGCGCCGCCTTTCCCATAGACAAAAACATTCAGTACTTC.

The chain links TRBV6-5 to TRBJ2-7; 11 nucleotides align to TRBD1. The J segment lost 2 bases and the V segment lost 6 bases, leaving 6 bases of the junction unmatched. The CDR3 length is 15 residues. Germline values: CDR1 MNHEY, CDR2 SVGAGI. CDR3 sequence (DNA): TGTGCCAGCAGCCAGGACAGGGGGCCTCCCTACGAGCAGTACTTC. It is translated as CASSQDRGPPYEQYF.

This clone was observed a handful of times. The CDR3 nucleotides read TGCGCCAGCAGCCGGGACAGGGGCACAGATACGCAGTATTTT. It translates to CASSRDRGTDTQYF. V usage is TRBV5-1 and J usage is TRBJ2-3; 9 nucleotides agree with TRBD1. V trimming: 4 bases; J trimming: 1 base; junction bases outside the gene matches: 1. This CDR3 comprises 14 residues. Germline CDR1 SGHRS, CDR2 YFSETQ.

The chain has TRBV11-3 and TRBJ2-7, with 8 bases lining up with TRBD1. The CDR3 consists of 17 residues. Germline lookup yields CDR1 SGHNT and CDR2 YENEEA. With 0 bases clipped from V and 1 base from J, the junction kept 8 bases outside the gene matches. CDR3 DNA: TGTGCCAGCAGCTTAGAGGAAACGGGACAGGCTTCCTACGAGCAGTACGTC. Amino acid sequence: CASSLEETGQASYEQYV.

This chain connects TRBV7-2 to TRBJ1-3; D might be TRBD1 (6 bases). V was clipped by 8 bases and J by 0 bases, with 11 bases between them. Germline V gene lookup returns CDR1 SGHTA and CDR2 FQGNSA. The CDR3 totals 14 residues. This CDR3 is CASHDRHSGNTIYF. CDR3 nucleotide sequence: TGTGCCAGCCATGACAGGCACTCTGGAAACACCATATATTTT.

This chain uses TRBV6-5 with TRBJ1-2, with D tentatively TRBD1 (5 bases). CDR3 length: 11 amino acids. Looked up from germline, CDR1 is MNHEY and CDR2 is SVGAGI. Deletions cut 11 bases from V and 4 bases from J, with 11 bases between. As DNA, the CDR3 is TGTGCCGCGGAGGGGAGCTATGGCTACACCTTC. Translating it yields CAAEGSYGYTF.